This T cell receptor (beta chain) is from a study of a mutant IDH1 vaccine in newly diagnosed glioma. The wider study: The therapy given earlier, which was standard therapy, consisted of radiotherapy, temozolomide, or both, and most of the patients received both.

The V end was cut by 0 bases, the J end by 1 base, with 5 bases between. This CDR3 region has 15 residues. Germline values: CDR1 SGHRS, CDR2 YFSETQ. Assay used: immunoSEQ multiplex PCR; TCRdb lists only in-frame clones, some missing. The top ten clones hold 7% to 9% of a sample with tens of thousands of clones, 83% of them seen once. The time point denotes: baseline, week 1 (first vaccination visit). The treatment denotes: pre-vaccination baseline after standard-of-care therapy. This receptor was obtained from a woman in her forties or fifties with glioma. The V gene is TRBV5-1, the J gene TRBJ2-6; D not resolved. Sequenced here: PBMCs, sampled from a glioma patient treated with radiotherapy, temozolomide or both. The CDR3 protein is CASSLGYSGANVLTF. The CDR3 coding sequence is TGCGCCAGCAGCTTGGGTTATTCTGGGGCCAACGTCCTGACTTTC.